This TCR beta chain was captured in a study of T cell responses to AZD1222 COVID-19 vaccine. In the case of this clone: What it recognizes is unknown.

Produced via immunoSEQ multiplex PCR; TCRdb's table is partial and in-frame only. The sample holds 80,000 to 90,000 clones, roughly nine tenths seen once. This CDR3 is built from 14 residues. Per the germline V gene, CDR1 is SGHRS and CDR2 is YFSETQ. V lost 1 base and J 6 bases, leaving 13 bases between the germline ends. General study points: Spike was spanned by vaccine-associated CD4 TCRs, which were dominant at 160-218 and 743-854. Among AZD1222 vaccinees, only 5 to 7 were seropositive at baseline.

V is TRBV5-1 and J is TRBJ1-2; D unresolved. The sample consisted of peripheral blood, taken on day 0 of AZD1222 vaccination. The origin of this receptor is an adult in good health. The CDR3 DNA follows: TGCGCCAGCAGCTTGTATGTGAAGAAAAATGGCTACACCTTC. Translating gives CASSLYVKKNGYTF.